This T cell receptor beta chain was captured in a study of T cell responses to AZD1222 COVID-19 vaccine. On this clone itself: Its target is not known.

General study findings and limits: Unmutated variant regions are reportedly targeted by nearly half of spike-specific TCRs. Researchers report vaccine-associated CD4 TCRs spanning spike, with dominance at 160-218 and 743-854.

TCRdb's table, derived via immunoSEQ multiplex PCR, lists solely in-frame clones and lacks some. The repertoire holds 90,000 to 120,000 clones, with 87% as singletons. The CDR3 contains 12 residues. Germline assignment: CDR1 GTSNPN and CDR2 SVGIG (reference sequence). Trimming took 3 bases from V and 10 from J, leaving 15 bases between them. The chain couples TRBV30 to TRBJ1-2; TRBD1 might be the D (5 bases). The material sequenced was peripheral blood, taken on day 0 of AZD1222 vaccination. The clonotype comes from an adult in good health. CDR3 DNA sequence: TGTGCCTGGAGGCCCCAGGGCAGCCTCTACACCTTC. It yields the protein CAWRPQGSLYTF.